One sample yielded the 32 T cell receptor beta chains listed below, sequenced in a study of T cell responses to AZD1222 COVID-19 vaccine. Generated by immunoSEQ multiplex PCR, the TCRdb table keeps only in-frame clones and is missing some. The repertoire has about 200,000 clones, around 88% of them found once; the top ten carry 7.7%. The starting material was peripheral blood, obtained on day 0 of AZD1222 vaccination. The receptors here all came from an adult in good health.

CDR3 sequence: CASKYGTSDTQYF. CDR3 bases: TGTGCCAGCAAGTATGGGACATCAGATACGCAGTATTTT. This chain joins TRBV5-4 and TRBJ2-3; D perhaps matches TRBD1 (6 bases). V lost 6 bases, J lost 4 bases, and 12 bases lay in between. The CDR3 covers 13 residues. CDR1 SGHNT and CDR2 YYREEE come from the germline V gene (reference sequence).

Regarding this clone: The germline gene is not matched at one end of the junction; a read error may be the cause. The V call is TRBV7-9, the J call TRBJ1-2; the D gene is possibly TRBD1 (5 bases). The CDR3 totals 13 residues. The V gene's germline CDR1 is SEHNR and CDR2 FQNEAQ (reference sequence). CDR3 sequence: CASSSRDGYGYTF. The CDR3 coding sequence is TGTGCCAGTAGCTCCCGGGACGGGTATGGCTACACCTTC.

The CDR3 region is CASSEGTGGGETQYF. The CDR3 region has the DNA TGCGCCAGCAGTGAGGGGACAGGGGGCGGCGAGACCCAGTACTTC. The chain uses TRBV10-1 and TRBJ2-5, with TRBD1 identical over 12 bases. CDR3 length equals 15 residues. Germline values: CDR1 WNHNN, CDR2 SYGVQD (reference sequence). V was clipped by 2 bases and J by 5 bases; unmatched bases: 3.

The gene calls are TRBV30 and TRBJ2-2; no reliable D call. In germline, CDR1 is GTSNPN, CDR2 SVGIG (reference sequence). The CDR3 covers 15 residues. The V gene lost 0 bases and the J gene lost 4 bases, with 12 bases spanning the gap. The CDR3 spells CAWSVLARGTGELFF. In nucleotides, the CDR3 is TGTGCCTGGAGTGTATTGGCTAGAGGCACCGGGGAGCTGTTTTTT.

This sequence joins TRBV6-5 and TRBJ2-5, with TRBD1 as a possible D gene (5 bases). Germline CDR1 reads MNHEY; CDR2 reads SVGAGI. The CDR3 runs to 14 residues. Trimming left V 2 bases short and J 3 bases short, with 10 bases between. CDR3 amino acids: CASSYGASEETQYF. CDR3 bases: TGTGCCAGCAGTTACGGGGCTAGTGAAGAGACCCAGTACTTC.

This chain joins TRBV5-5 and TRBJ2-7; 8 bases are a match to TRBD1. CDR3 size: 16 residues. Germline CDR1 is SGHKS and CDR2 is YYEKEE (reference sequence). J gave up 3 bases and V 2 bases, and 10 bases lay outside the gene matches. The CDR3 DNA reads as TGTGCCAGCAGCTTCGCCGAAGACAGGGGTCTCTACGAGCAGTACTTC. Protein: CASSFAEDRGLYEQYF.

The rearrangement joins TRBV6-5 to TRBJ1-2, with D unresolved. CDR3 size: 14 residues. With 5 bases removed from V and 9 bases from J, the gap between germline ends came to 19 bases. From germline, CDR1 is MNHEY and CDR2 SVGAGI. The CDR3 spells CASSLLQVGFSYTF. In nucleotides, the CDR3 is TGTGCCAGCAGTCTGCTGCAGGTTGGGTTTAGCTACACCTTC.

This clone has only one observation. The chain uses TRBV28 and TRBJ1-4, with TRBD1 matching 11 bases. V lost 5 bases to trimming and J lost 5 bases; unmatched junction nucleotides: 4. The CDR3 totals 15 residues. CDR1 MDHEN and CDR2 SYDVKM come from the germline V gene. The CDR3 loop reads CASSPGQGGNEKLFF. The CDR3, as DNA: TGTGCCAGCAGTCCGGGACAGGGGGGGAATGAAAAACTGTTTTTT.

The J gene is TRBJ1-2, the V gene TRBV28; perhaps TRBD1 as D (5 bases). Germline V gives CDR1 MDHEN, CDR2 SYDVKM. V lost 2 bases, J lost 4 bases, and 11 bases lay in between. CDR3 length: 14 residues. The CDR3 loop reads CASSLGQGSYGYTF. CDR3 DNA: TGTGCCAGCAGTTTAGGGCAGGGTAGCTATGGCTACACCTTC.

This chain links TRBV6-1 with TRBJ2-7; 12 nucleotides align to TRBD2. Per the germline V gene, CDR1 is MNHNS and CDR2 is SASEGT. The V gene end was trimmed by 4 bases and the J gene end by 1 base; junction bases not matched to a gene: 5. The CDR3 runs to 16 residues. Written as DNA, the CDR3 is TGTGCCAGCAGTGTCCCTAGCGGGGGGGCTTCCTACGAGCAGTACTTC. Encoded protein: CASSVPSGGASYEQYF.

The chain joins TRBV18 to TRBJ1-3, with 7 bases matching TRBD1. The CDR3 runs to 15 residues. The V segment lost 5 bases and the J segment 8 bases; nucleotides outside the gene matches: 12. Germline values: CDR1 KGHSH, CDR2 LQKENI. The CDR3 sequence is CASSTTDRFQDTIYF. For the CDR3, the DNA is TGTGCCAGCTCAACTACGGACAGGTTTCAAGACACCATATATTTT.

This chain connects TRBV6-1 to TRBJ2-3; TRBD1 agrees at 8 bases. This CDR3 comprises 16 residues. V dropped 3 bases and J dropped 0; count of bases not matched to a gene: 5. CDR1 is MNHNS and CDR2 is SASEGT in the germline V gene. The CDR3 DNA is TGTGCCAGCAGTGACCGCTGGACAGGGAGCACAGATACGCAGTATTTT. This sequence encodes CASSDRWTGSTDTQYF.

The chain recombines TRBV12-3 or TRBV12-4 with TRBJ2-2; the D is unclear. This CDR3 has 12 amino acids. The V gene lost 1 base and the J gene lost 9 bases, with 6 bases spanning the gap. CDR3 sequence: CASSLEVRELFF. In DNA form, the CDR3 reads TGTGCCAGCAGTTTAGAGGTCCGGGAGCTGTTTTTT.

The rearrangement links TRBV4-1 to TRBJ2-7; 10 positions match TRBD1. Per germline, CDR1 MGHRA and CDR2 YSYEKL. The CDR3 loop spans 15 amino acids. J was trimmed by 0 bases and V by 3 bases; bases with no gene match: 2. CDR3 nucleotides: TGCGCCAGCAGCCAGGGACAGGGGCCCTCCTACGAGCAGTACTTC. As protein: CASSQGQGPSYEQYF.

This clone was picked up a small number of times. The V and J genes are TRBV4-2 and TRBJ2-2; 8 nucleotides agree with TRBD2. Germline V CDR1 and CDR2: LGHNA, YNFKEQ. With 0 bases clipped from V and 5 bases from J, the junction kept 8 bases outside the gene matches. The CDR3 is 17 residues long. CDR3 nucleotides: TGTGCCAGCAGCCAAGATATCGGGGGGGCGCTGACCGGGGAGCTGTTTTTT. Its protein is CASSQDIGGALTGELFF.

This clone has just one count. The rearrangement uses TRBV7-2 and TRBJ2-2; the D gene is possibly TRBD1 (6 bases). The CDR3 is made up of 16 amino acids. Looked up from germline, CDR1 is SGHTA and CDR2 is FQGNSA. V lost 1 base to trimming and J lost 2 bases, with 11 bases between them. The CDR3 loop is CASSLGQGPNTGELFF. In DNA, the CDR3 is TGTGCCAGCAGCTTAGGGCAGGGGCCTAACACCGGGGAGCTGTTTTTT.

This clone appeared a single time. CDR3 amino acids: CASSLPVEPYNEQFF. DNA for the CDR3: TGTGCCAGCAGCCTCCCGGTCGAGCCCTACAATGAGCAGTTCTTC. The rearrangement links TRBV5-4 to TRBJ2-1; D gene unclear. Looked up from germline, CDR1 is SGHNT and CDR2 is YYREEE (reference sequence). The CDR3 spans 15 residues. V was trimmed by 4 bases and J by 2 bases, leaving 13 bases between them. Full variable domain (outside the CDR3, taken from reference TRBV5-4 and TRBJ2-1): ETGVTQSPTHLIKTRGQQVTLRCSSQSGHNTVSWYQQALGQGPQFIFQYYREEENGRGNFPPRFSGLQFPNYSSELNVNALELDDSALYLCASSLPVEPYNEQFFGPGTRLTVL.

V usage is TRBV5-1 and J usage is TRBJ2-3; 12 nucleotides agree with TRBD2. Trimming removed 4 bases from V and 6 bases from J; junction bases left unmatched: 9. CDR3 length equals 16 residues. In germline, CDR1 is SGHRS, CDR2 YFSETQ. CDR3 sequence reads: CASSPPASGGVDTQYF. In DNA, the CDR3 is TGCGCCAGCAGCCCCCCGGCTAGCGGGGGGGTTGATACGCAGTATTTT.

This chain joins TRBV28 and TRBJ1-2; 7 bases map to TRBD1. J gave up 4 bases and V 10 bases, and 6 bases lay outside the gene matches. Germline values: CDR1 MDHEN, CDR2 SYDVKM. The CDR3 is made up of 12 amino acids. CDR3 nucleotide sequence: TGTGCCACCTCGGGACAGTTCTATGGCTACACCTTC. Translated: CATSGQFYGYTF.

This clone appeared once. This rearrangement joins TRBV24-1 to TRBJ2-1; D is unclear. In germline, CDR1 is KGHDR, CDR2 SFDVKD. V shed 7 bases and J shed 0 bases, with 6 bases lying between them. The CDR3 contains 13 residues. Written as DNA, the CDR3 is TGTGCCACCAGCGCTTCCTCCTACAATGAGCAGTTCTTC. This translates into CATSASSYNEQFF.

Note on this clone: The sample has other DNA sequences that encode this CDR3 too. V is TRBV5-6 and J is TRBJ1-6; 9 bases are a match to TRBD1. The CDR3 sequence is 14 residues long. V dropped 2 bases and J dropped 7; count of bases not matched to a gene: 1. Germline CDR1 is SGHDT and CDR2 is YYEEEE. CDR3 sequence reads: CASSFGTGNSPLHF. The CDR3, as DNA: TGTGCCAGCAGCTTCGGGACAGGGAATTCACCCCTCCACTTT.

A remark on this clone: A much larger clone lies one base from this, so it may be a read error. J is TRBJ1-1 and V is TRBV9; TRBD1 agrees at 8 bases. The CDR3 sequence is 14 residues long. Losses at the gene ends were 1 base for V and 1 base for J; bases not matched to a gene: 0. Germline V gives CDR1 SGDLS, CDR2 YYNGEE. Here the CDR3 reads CASSVQGANTEAFF. The CDR3 DNA follows: TGTGCCAGCAGCGTACAGGGGGCGAACACTGAAGCTTTCTTT.

Here the CDR3 DNA reads TGTGCCAGTAGTATAGACCACCGCACGGGGGGCAACTATGGCTACACCTTC. As protein: CASSIDHRTGGNYGYTF. The V gene is TRBV19, the J gene TRBJ1-2; D might be TRBD1 (6 bases). The germline CDR1 and CDR2 sequences are LNHDA and SQIVND (reference sequence). V dropped 0 bases and J dropped 2 bases, with 16 bases sitting between them. The CDR3 sequence is 17 residues long.

The CDR3: CASSIRQLGIQYF. In DNA, the CDR3 is TGTGCCAGTAGTATTCGGCAGCTCGGCATTCAGTACTTC. The chain employs TRBV19 and TRBJ2-4; no clear D. CDR1 and CDR2 from the germline V gene are LNHDA and SQIVND (reference sequence). CDR3 length: 13 residues. With 3 bases removed from V and 9 bases from J, the gap between germline ends came to 12 bases.

V is TRBV5-1 and J is TRBJ2-7; D gene ambiguous. This CDR3 region has 13 residues. V was pared by 0 bases and J by 0 bases, with 4 bases between. CDR1 is SGHRS, CDR2 YFSETQ, per germline. The CDR3 DNA reads TGCGCCAGCAGCTTGGAAAGCTCCTACGAGCAGTACTTC. Translating it yields CASSLESSYEQYF. Together with reference TRBV5-1 and TRBJ2-7, the CDR3 gives the full variable domain: KAGVTQTPRYLIKTRGQQVTLSCSPISGHRSVSWYQQTPGQGLQFLFEYFSETQRNKGNFPGRFSGRQFSNSRSEMNVSTLELGDSALYLCASSLESSYEQYFGPGTRLTVT.

The chain carries TRBV9 and TRBJ2-6; 12 positions match TRBD1. J was trimmed by 4 bases and V by 4 bases; bases with no gene match: 6. From germline, CDR1 is SGDLS and CDR2 YYNGEE. The CDR3 is 17 amino acids. The CDR3 sequence: CASSFGTGGSGANVLTF. In DNA, the CDR3 is TGTGCCAGCAGCTTTGGGACAGGGGGCTCCGGGGCCAACGTCCTGACTTTC.

The chain joins TRBV7-2 to TRBJ2-7, with D unclear. From germline, CDR1 is SGHTA and CDR2 FQGNSA. The CDR3 covers 14 residues. The V gene lost 1 base and the J gene lost 0 bases, with 7 bases spanning the gap. CDR3 bases: TGTGCCAGCAGCTTAGATCGGGTCTCCTACGAGCAGTACTTC. It is translated as CASSLDRVSYEQYF.

The V and J genes are TRBV10-3 and TRBJ2-1; a possible D gene is TRBD2 (6 bases). This CDR3 region has 13 residues. Deletions cut 6 bases from V and 5 bases from J, with 11 bases between. Germline CDR1 and CDR2: ENHRY and SYGVKD. DNA of the CDR3: TGTGCCATCAGGGGGACTCGACACAATGAGCAGTTCTTC. Its translation is CAIRGTRHNEQFF.

The chain recombines TRBV10-2 with TRBJ2-7, with D uncertain. The germline gives CDR1 WSHSY, CDR2 SAAADI. The CDR3 is 16 amino acids. Trimming pared 4 bases from V and 0 bases from J, leaving 16 bases between. As DNA, the CDR3 is TGCGCCAGCAGTGTACCCCCCAGACTCGACTCCTACGAGCAGTACTTC. It translates to CASSVPPRLDSYEQYF.

This clone appeared once. The chain carries TRBV4-1 and TRBJ1-2; 7 bases fit TRBD1. The CDR3 totals 16 residues. Trimming took 3 bases from V and 2 from J; bases not matched to a gene: 9. The V gene's germline CDR1 is MGHRA and CDR2 YSYEKL. The CDR3 DNA follows: TGCGCCAGCAGCCACCCCCGGACAGGACGAAACTATGGCTACACCTTC. Residues: CASSHPRTGRNYGYTF.

The chain uses TRBV5-1 and TRBJ1-5, with D possibly TRBD1 on 6 matching bases. The length of the CDR3 is 15 residues. The germline V gene encodes CDR1 SGHRS and CDR2 YFSETQ. V was clipped by 0 bases and J by 4 bases, with 11 bases between them. The CDR3 nucleotides read TGCGCCAGCAGCTTGGAGGCAGGGGCTAATCAGCCCCAGCATTTT. Translated, it gives CASSLEAGANQPQHF.

This clone has only one observation. The chain links TRBV6-5 to TRBJ1-6, with D perhaps matching TRBD1 (6 bases). The CDR3 length is 13 residues. The germline CDR1 and CDR2 sequences are MNHEY and SVGAGI. The V gene lost 7 bases and the J gene lost 6 bases, with 10 bases spanning the gap. This CDR3 reads CASMQGPNSPLHF. In nucleotides, the CDR3 is TGTGCCAGCATGCAGGGGCCTAATTCACCCCTCCACTTT.